This T cell receptor (beta chain) comes out of a study of blood T cell repertoires in COVID-19. The wider study: Samples representing acute and convalescent COVID-19 were sourced from the United States, Italy and Spain.

The CDR3 is 17 amino acids. V shed 7 bases and J 4 bases; nucleotides not matched to a gene: 20. Germline CDR1 SQVTM, CDR2 ANQGSEA. The table came from immunoSEQ multiplex PCR; TCRdb's copy has only in-frame clones and leaves some out. The profile shows approximately 140,000 clones, 88% of them singletons. The chain employs TRBV29-1 and TRBJ1-2; 8 bases are shared with TRBD1. This clonotype was obtained from a woman in her thirties with acute COVID-19. Material for sequencing was PBMCs or T cells enriched from blood (not recorded which). In nucleotides, the CDR3 is TGCAGCGCTGTGGATGGGGTTCAGGGGGCCTTCGTCTATGGCTACACCTTC. It yields the protein CSAVDGVQGAFVYGYTF.